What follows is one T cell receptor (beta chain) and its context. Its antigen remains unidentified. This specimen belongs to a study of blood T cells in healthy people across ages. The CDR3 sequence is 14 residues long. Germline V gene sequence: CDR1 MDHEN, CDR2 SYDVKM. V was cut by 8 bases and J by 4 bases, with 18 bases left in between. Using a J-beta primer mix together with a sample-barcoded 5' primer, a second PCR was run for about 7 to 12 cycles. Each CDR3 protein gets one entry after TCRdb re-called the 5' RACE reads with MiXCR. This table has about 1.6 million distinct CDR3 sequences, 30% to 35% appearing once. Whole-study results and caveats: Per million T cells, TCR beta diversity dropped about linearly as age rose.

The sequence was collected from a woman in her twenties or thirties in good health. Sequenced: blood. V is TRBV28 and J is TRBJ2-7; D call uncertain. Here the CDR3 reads CASGSATSKYEQYF. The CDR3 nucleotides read TGTGCCAGCGGTTCGGCTACCTCTAAGTACGAGCAGTACTTC.